This TCR beta chain appears in the sequencing data of a study of shared clonotypes between healthy human individuals (dated by TCRdb to the early 2020s). In the study overall: Three men and a couple of women, aged 18 to 49 years, made up the cohort. For each donor, CD4 naive and CD4 memory were each run on three plates, CD8 naive on two plates, and CD8 memory on one plate. Blood TCR repertoires of five healthy adults were deeply sequenced to estimate repertoire size and the extent of clonotype sharing between individuals. To increase sequencing depth and limit assay-specific biases, different laboratories used diverse techniques to prepare libraries and sequence TCR repertoires. Between about 0.85 and 8.9 billion PBMCs per donor were obtained by leukapheresis. General findings and caveats noted by the study authors: Pairwise subsampling led to the expectation that sequencing depth would affect the degree of clonotype sharing among donors. Sampling was restricted to blood, and TCR repertoires in tissues likely differ from the TCR repertoires found in blood. When a handful of donors were compared, the shared fraction of clonotypes was roughly 4.8% for naive CD4, approximately 3.3% for naive CD8, 2% to 2.5% for memory CD4, and around 0.37% for memory CD8. Because the study included a small number of donors, the genetic and exposure-history diversity represented was limited. Naive subsets generally had larger estimated clonotype richness than memory subsets did. Compared with non-shared clonotypes, the clonotypes found in all four sorted-subset donors had higher generation probabilities. Rarefaction of sorted-subset datasets indicated incomplete sequencing despite the large sequencing depth.

For the CD8 naive samples, CD45RO-negative cells were positively selected for CCR7, yielding a CD45RA+CCR7+ population from which TemRA cells were excluded. Donors were healthy HIV-negative adults with no recently reported acute infections or vaccinations. Only Caucasian adults living in Nashville, Tennessee, USA were represented among the donors. After blood collection by leukapheresis, PBMCs were isolated using Ficoll-Histopaque density gradient centrifugation and then cryopreserved in the vapor phase of liquid nitrogen. Purity and quantity of every magnetically sorted T cell population were checked by analytical flow cytometry. From each sorted fraction, genomic DNA was isolated and quantified by UV absorbance on a Nanodrop 2000c. A remark on this clone: Which antigen it targets is not known. A single base separates this from a much larger clone, so it may be a read error.

As encoded in the germline V gene, CDR1 is WSHSY while CDR2 is SAAADI. V and J are truncated by 3 bases and 3 bases respectively, leaving an intervening sequence of 6 bases. Measured from the cysteine to the phenylalanine, the CDR3 is 12 residues long. Only CDR3 DNA remains: 36 bases, in frame from the first base. Using the deep immunoSEQ assay, multiplex PCR amplified TCR CDR3 regions from genomic DNA. Extracted genomic DNA from each cell subset was distributed evenly across all wells of several immunoSEQ 96-well plates, and each plate was treated as a replicate. For sorted subsets, each replicate PCR was loaded with approximately 200 ng genomic DNA, equivalent to 32,000 or so T cell genomes. Purified libraries were quantified with a Qubit 3.0 fluorometer, sized on a Bioanalyzer 2100, and re-quantified with the KAPA Library Quantification kit. Each immunoSEQ 96-well plate was sequenced on its own single-read 150-cycle Illumina NextSeq 550 flow cell. Under the source paper's analysis protocol: Because only junctional sequences without quality scores were contained in the immunoSEQ output, filtering matching that applied to full-length reads could not be performed. Sequences were annotated with PyIR, a Python wrapper for IgBLAST v1.9, using IMGT germline references to assign V/J genes and CDR3. Any read was removed if the V/J assignment was weak (E-value above 1e-6), the CDR3 was missing, or the read contained stop codons, out-of-frame junctions, or ambiguous translated residues. V3J clonotypes were defined as sequences sharing the same inferred V gene, J gene, and CDR3 amino acid sequence. The percentage overlap between two repertoires was calculated by dividing the number of shared unique clonotypes by the size of the smaller repertoire. RTK rarefaction, the Chao1 estimator, and Recon v2.1 estimates of unobserved clonotypes were used to assess repertoire richness. For all TCRbeta clonotypes obtained by the gDNA method from four donors, generation probabilities were computed with OLGA. TCRdb carries this immuneACCESS record with in-frame sequences only. Its versions omit some clonotypes, under half of them owing to an unresolved V gene in the studies checked, with the rest unexplained. V and J calls and clone size are copied from that table; D and trimming were computed from the DNA. In all, the sample holds about 680,000 clones, and around 92% of those were seen once. Roughly 24% of the sample rests with the top ten.

This clonotype was sampled from a man aged 25-40 years in good health. Recombination joined TRBV10-2 with TRBJ2-7, with the D gene too uncertain to name. The sequenced material came from naive CD8+ T cells sorted from blood. The intended sense of this specimen's cell subset or site label: CD45RA+CCR7+. The CDR3 protein sequence reads: CASSERSYEQYF. The base sequence is TGCGCCAGCAGTGAAAGGAGCTACGAGCAGTACTTC.